The table lists the clone carrying this T cell receptor (beta chain) with a few counts. The antigen remains undetermined. Germline trimming cut 1 base from V and 2 bases from J; bases unmatched to any gene: 3. The germline V gene has CDR1 SEHNR and CDR2 FQNEAQ (reference sequence). The CDR3 totals 15 residues. The sample belongs to a study of CD8 T cells in ankylosing spondylitis. Study observations and caveats: Relatively scarce in peripheral blood, disease-linked clones were CD8+. Characteristic of ankylosing spondylitis blood, it appeared, was a TCR beta motif comprising roughly 8 highly homologous variants. Disease-linked clones were reportedly significantly enriched in matched ankylosing spondylitis synovial fluid. Existing reports had already noted some motif variants in reactive arthritis synovial fluid and blood.

Preparation of TCR beta libraries was done by quantitative 5'-RACE with molecular barcodes. One entry per CDR3 protein, called by TCRdb with MiXCR from the 5' RACE reads. The top ten clones hold 0.89% of a sample with roughly 450,000 distinct CDR3 sequences, about 25% of them seen once. This clonotype was obtained from a male donor with ankylosing spondylitis. This sequence joins TRBV7-9 and TRBJ2-7; TRBD1 matches 9 bases. Material: blood, either unsorted or a sorted T cell fraction (not recorded which). This chain's CDR3 is CASSLGGTGPYEQYF. CDR3 bases: TGTGCCAGCAGCTTAGGCGGGACAGGGCCCTACGAGCAGTACTTC.